This TCR beta chain stems from a study of blood T cell repertoires in COVID-19. V was shortened by 0 bases and J by 0 bases, with 6 bases between the two germline ends. The germline V gene encodes CDR1 LGHNA and CDR2 YSLEER. The CDR3 is 15 residues long. Assay: immunoSEQ multiplex PCR; the TCRdb copy retains only in-frame clones and omits some. There are about 80,000 clones in the sample; roughly 89% occur only once, and approximately 3.3% lies in the top ten. This chain joins TRBV4-3 and TRBJ1-5; no firm D call. The sequence was collected from a man aged 50 or older with acute or convalescent COVID-19. The specimen sequenced was peripheral blood. CDR3 bases: TGCGCCAGCAGCCAAGACCCTTATAGCAATCAGCCCCAGCATTTT. As protein: CASSQDPYSNQPQHF.